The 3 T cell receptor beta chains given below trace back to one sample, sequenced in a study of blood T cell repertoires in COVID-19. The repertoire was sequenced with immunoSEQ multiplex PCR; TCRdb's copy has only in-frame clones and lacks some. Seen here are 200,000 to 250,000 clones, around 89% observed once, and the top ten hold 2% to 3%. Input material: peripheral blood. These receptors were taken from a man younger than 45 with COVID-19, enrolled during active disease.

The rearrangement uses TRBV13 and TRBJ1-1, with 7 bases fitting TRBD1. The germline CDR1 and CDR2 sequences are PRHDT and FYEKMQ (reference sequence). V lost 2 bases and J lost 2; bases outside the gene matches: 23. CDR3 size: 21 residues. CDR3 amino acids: CASSLFFWPLRQGLVNTEAFF. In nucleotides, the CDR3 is TGTGCCAGCAGCTTATTTTTCTGGCCCTTAAGACAGGGCCTTGTAAACACTGAAGCTTTCTTT.

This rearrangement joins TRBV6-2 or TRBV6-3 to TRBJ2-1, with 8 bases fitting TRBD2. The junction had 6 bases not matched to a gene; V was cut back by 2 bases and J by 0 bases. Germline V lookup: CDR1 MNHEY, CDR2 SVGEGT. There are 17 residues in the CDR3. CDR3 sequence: CASSYRQAGASYNEQFF. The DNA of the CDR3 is TGTGCCAGCAGTTACCGTCAAGCGGGAGCCTCCTACAATGAGCAGTTCTTC.

CDR3 in amino acids: CASSTGTGRGNQPQHF. CDR3 sequence (DNA): TGTGCCAGCAGTACCGGGACAGGTCGGGGCAATCAGCCCCAGCATTTT. The genes are TRBV27 and TRBJ1-5, with 8 bases fitting TRBD1. The germline CDR1 and CDR2 sequences are MNHEY and SMNVEV (reference sequence). The V gene end was trimmed by 5 bases and the J gene end by 2 bases; junction bases not matched to a gene: 8. This CDR3 is built from 16 residues.